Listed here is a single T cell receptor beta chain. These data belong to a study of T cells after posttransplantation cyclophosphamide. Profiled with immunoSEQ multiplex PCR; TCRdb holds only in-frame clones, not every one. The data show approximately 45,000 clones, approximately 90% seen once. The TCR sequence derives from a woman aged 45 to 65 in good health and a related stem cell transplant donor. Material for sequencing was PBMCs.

This CDR3 is CASSRTVQETQYF. The CDR3 nucleotides are TGCGCCAGCAGTCGGACAGTCCAAGAGACCCAGTACTTC. The chain joins TRBV5-1 to TRBJ2-5; the D gene is possibly TRBD1 (6 bases). Trimming removed 5 bases from V and 1 base from J, with 9 bases in between. The CDR3 runs to 13 residues. The germline V gene has CDR1 SGHRS and CDR2 YFSETQ.